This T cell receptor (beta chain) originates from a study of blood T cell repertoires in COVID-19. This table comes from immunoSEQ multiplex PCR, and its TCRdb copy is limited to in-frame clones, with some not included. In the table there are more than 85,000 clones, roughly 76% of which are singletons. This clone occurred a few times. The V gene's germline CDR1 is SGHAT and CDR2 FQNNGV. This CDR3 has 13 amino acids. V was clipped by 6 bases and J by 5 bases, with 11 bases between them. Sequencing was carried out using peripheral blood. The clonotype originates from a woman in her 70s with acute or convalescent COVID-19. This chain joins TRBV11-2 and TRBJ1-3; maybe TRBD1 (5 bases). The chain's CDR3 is CASSNQGRNTIYF. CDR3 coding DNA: TGTGCCAGCAGTAATCAGGGAAGAAACACCATATATTTT.